The 12 T cell receptor beta chains presented below share a single source sample, sequenced in a study of T cells in Graves' hyperthyroidism and ophthalmopathy (dated by TCRdb to about 2019). Preparation of the library involved multiplex PCR. TCRdb lists the instrument as Illumina HiSeq 2000. The TCR beta CDR3 regions were amplified from RNA transcripts. The TCR CDR3 was subjected to a first round of RT-PCR using the HTBI primer set and the Qiagen OneStep RT-PCR kit. TCRdb's own reprocessing of the public reads used fastp at Q25 and MiXCR and kept productive beta chains. Rows merge per CDR3 protein into single entries with the most common DNA and genes. The sample table shows approximately 590,000 distinct CDR3 sequences, and approximately 15% are seen once. Of the sample, less than 9.5% is held by the ten largest clones. Sequenced sample: blood. Receptor source: a woman in her 30s with Graves' hyperthyroidism.

This clonotype was found many times. The J gene is TRBJ2-1, the V gene TRBV24-1, with 7 bases identical to TRBD1. V was pared by 4 bases and J by 7 bases, with 6 bases of the junction left unmatched. The germline CDR1 and CDR2 sequences are KGHDR and SFDVKD. The CDR3 is 14 residues long. The CDR3 reads CATSDPTGINEQFF. The CDR3 coding sequence is TGTGCCACCAGTGACCCGACAGGGATAAATGAGCAGTTCTTC.

This clonotype was seen many times. This chain connects TRBV7-2 to TRBJ1-5; possibly TRBD1 for D (5 bases). The V and J ends lost 2 bases and 11 bases respectively, with 19 bases between them. Germline values: CDR1 SGHTA, CDR2 FQGNSA. This CDR3 contains 15 residues. CDR3: CASSLSPPAGKAQHF. The CDR3 bases are TGTGCCAGCAGCTTATCCCCCCCGGCAGGGAAGGCCCAGCATTTT.

The table lists this clonotype with many counts. V and J are TRBV28 and TRBJ1-6, with D perhaps TRBD1 (5 bases). V shed 6 bases and J shed 9 bases, with 15 bases lying between them. The germline V gene has CDR1 MDHEN and CDR2 SYDVKM. This CDR3 is built from 14 residues. CDR3 DNA: TGTGCCAGCAGAGTGGGACTTGGAGGTTCACCCCTCCACTTT. Translating it yields CASRVGLGGSPLHF.

As regards this clonotype: This sequence may be a read error, since a much larger clone differs from it by one base. The CDR3, as DNA: TGTGCCAGCAGTTTCGGCAGAAGCAGTCAGCCCCAGCATTTT. Its translation is CASSFGRSSQPQHF. The J gene is TRBJ1-5, the V gene TRBV12-3 or TRBV12-4, with D unresolved. The CDR3 covers 14 residues.

This clonotype turned up a few times. The J gene is TRBJ1-6, the V gene TRBV30, with D tentatively TRBD1 (5 bases). Germline V gene sequence: CDR1 GTSNPN, CDR2 SVGIG (reference sequence). The CDR3 has 15 residues. Trimming removed 0 bases from V and 2 bases from J, with 8 bases in between. The DNA for the CDR3 is TGTGCCTGGAGTGTACGGGGGGCCTATAATTCACCCCTCCACTTT. Protein: CAWSVRGAYNSPLHF.

This clonotype was found a few times. This chain connects TRBV6-1 to TRBJ2-1; 7 nucleotides match TRBD1. Germline CDR1 and CDR2: MNHNS and SASEGT. This CDR3 has 15 residues. J gave up 3 bases and V 6 bases, and 8 bases lay outside the gene matches. The CDR3 region is CASRRTGVDYNEQFF. In DNA form, the CDR3 reads TGTGCCAGCAGGAGAACAGGGGTGGACTACAATGAGCAGTTCTTC.

This clonotype was seen ten or more times. The V call is TRBV28, the J call TRBJ2-1, with 8 positions matching TRBD2. This CDR3 region has 16 residues. Unmatched junction bases numbered 11, after V lost 1 base and J lost 9 bases. The germline gives CDR1 MDHEN, CDR2 SYDVKM. CDR3 amino acids: CASSLLGGRPLGEQFF. CDR3 DNA: TGTGCCAGCAGTTTATTAGGCGGGAGGCCCCTCGGTGAGCAGTTCTTC.

The chain employs TRBV6-1 and TRBJ2-7; TRBD2 is a possible D gene (6 bases). V shed 8 bases and J shed 3 bases, with 11 bases lying between them. This CDR3 contains 12 residues. CDR1 and CDR2 (germline): MNHNS, SASEGT. DNA for the CDR3: TGTGCCAGCGGACTAACTTTCTACGAGCAGTACTTC. Translating it yields CASGLTFYEQYF.

This clonotype was recorded many times. The chain links TRBV12-3 or TRBV12-4 to TRBJ1-2, with D uncertain. Trimming took 4 bases from V and 0 from J, leaving 3 bases between them. The CDR3 sequence is 12 residues long. The CDR3 sequence: CASSSTNYGYTF. The CDR3 coding sequence is TGTGCCAGCAGTTCTACTAACTATGGCTACACCTTC.

This clonotype has at least ten counts. The gene calls are TRBV5-1 and TRBJ1-2, with D unresolved. V was shortened by 0 bases and J by 3 bases, with 9 bases between the two germline ends. CDR3 length: 14 residues. Germline V gene lookup returns CDR1 SGHRS and CDR2 YFSETQ. The DNA of the CDR3 is TGCGCCAGCAGCTTGGCCGGGAGACACTATGGCTACACCTTC. Translating gives CASSLAGRHYGYTF.

This clonotype has at least ten counts. Its ends do not fully match the called genes, so a read error is possible. The V call is TRBV7-2, the J call TRBJ2-1; the match to TRBD2 covers 12 bases. The CDR3 extends over 17 amino acids. Germline V gene sequence: CDR1 SGHTA, CDR2 FQGNSA. The CDR3 DNA sequence: TGTGCCAGCAACTTAGCGCGCTTGAGACTAGCGGGAGCTGAGCAGTTCTTC. This encodes CASNLARLRLAGAEQFF.

This sequence joins TRBV30 and TRBJ2-2, with 7 bases matching TRBD2. The V segment lost 2 bases and the J segment 5 bases; nucleotides outside the gene matches: 8. The CDR3 is 15 amino acids. Germline CDR1 and CDR2: GTSNPN and SVGIG (reference sequence). This chain's CDR3 is CAWSLRERETGELFF. The CDR3 DNA reads TGTGCCTGGAGTCTGCGGGAGAGGGAGACCGGGGAGCTGTTTTTT.